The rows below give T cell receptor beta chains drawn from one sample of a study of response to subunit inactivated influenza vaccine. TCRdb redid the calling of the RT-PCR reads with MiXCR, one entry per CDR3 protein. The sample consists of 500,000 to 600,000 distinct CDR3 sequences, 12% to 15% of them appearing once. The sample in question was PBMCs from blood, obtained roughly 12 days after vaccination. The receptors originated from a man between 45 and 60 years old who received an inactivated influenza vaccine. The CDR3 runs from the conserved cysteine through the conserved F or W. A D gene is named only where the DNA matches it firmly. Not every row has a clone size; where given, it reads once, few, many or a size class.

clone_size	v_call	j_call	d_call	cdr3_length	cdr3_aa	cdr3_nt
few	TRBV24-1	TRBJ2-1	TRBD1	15	CATSDLGQGAGEQFF	TGTGCCACCAGTGATTTGGGGCAGGGGGCGGGAGAGCAGTTCTTC
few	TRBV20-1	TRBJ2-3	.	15	CSAGLSYSPTDTQYF	TGCAGTGCTGGCTTGAGTTATTCCCCCACAGATACGCAGTATTTT
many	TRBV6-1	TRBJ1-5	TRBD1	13	CASKGQGDQPQHF	TGTGCCAGCAAGGGACAGGGGGACCAGCCCCAGCATTTT
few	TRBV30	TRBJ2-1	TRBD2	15	CAWSGLRLAGNEQFF	TGTGCCTGGAGTGGCCTCAGACTAGCGGGCAATGAGCAGTTCTTC
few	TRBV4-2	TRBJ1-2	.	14	CASSQGSGQYGYTF	TGTGCCAGCAGCCAAGGGTCAGGGCAATATGGCTACACCTTC
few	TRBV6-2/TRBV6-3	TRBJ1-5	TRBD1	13	CASRDREYQPQHF	TGTGCCAGCAGGGACAGGGAGTATCAGCCCCAGCATTTT
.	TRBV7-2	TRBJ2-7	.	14	CASSRALGTYEQYF	TGTGCCAGCAGTCGTGCCTTAGGAACCTACGAGCAGTACTTC
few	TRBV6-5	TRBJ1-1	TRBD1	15	CASSYLGQRNTEAFF	TGTGCCAGCAGTTACTTGGGACAGAGAAACACTGAAGCTTTCTTT
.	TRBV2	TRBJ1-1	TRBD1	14	CASSGRQGNTEAFF	TGTGCCAGCAGTGGACGACAGGGGAACACTGAAGCTTTCTTT
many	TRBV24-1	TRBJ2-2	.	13	CATSRPNTGELFF	TGTGCCACCAGTAGGCCGAACACCGGGGAGCTGTTTTTT
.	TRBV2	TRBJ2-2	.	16	CASSGIGGANTGELFF	TGTGCCAGCAGTGGAATTGGCGGGGCGAACACCGGGGAGCTGTTTTTT
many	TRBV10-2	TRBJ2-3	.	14	CASSEVHLTDTQYF	TGCGCCAGCAGTGAAGTCCATCTGACGGATACGCAGTATTTT
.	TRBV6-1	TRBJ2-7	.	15	CASSPLRGSSYEQYF	TGTGCCAGCAGTCCCCTACGGGGGAGCTCCTACGAGCAGTACTTC
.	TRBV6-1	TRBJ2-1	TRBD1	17	CASSPAPGQGAYNEQFF	TGTGCCAGCAGTCCTGCACCGGGACAGGGGGCCTACAATGAGCAGTTCTTC
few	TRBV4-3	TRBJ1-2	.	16	CASSQDLGPADYGYTF	TGCGCCAGCAGCCAAGATTTAGGACCCGCGGACTATGGCTACACCTTC
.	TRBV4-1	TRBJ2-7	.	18	CASSLNFRGRAISYEQYF	TGCGCCAGCAGCCTCAACTTTAGGGGCAGGGCGATATCCTACGAGCAGTACTTC
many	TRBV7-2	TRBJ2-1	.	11	CASSFNLEQFF	TGTGCCAGCAGCTTCAACCTTGAGCAGTTCTTC
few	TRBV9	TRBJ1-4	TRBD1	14	CASSHGQGAEKLFF	TGTGCCAGCAGCCACGGACAGGGAGCTGAAAAACTGTTTTTT
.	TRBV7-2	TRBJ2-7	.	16	CASSLVSRPEAGEQYF	TGTGCCAGCAGCTTAGTGTCAAGACCCGAGGCGGGGGAGCAGTACTTC
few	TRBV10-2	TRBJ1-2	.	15	CASSVSATANYGYTF	TGCGCCAGCAGTGTCTCTGCCACAGCTAACTATGGCTACACCTTC
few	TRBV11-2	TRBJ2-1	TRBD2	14	CASSLGQLAGGQFF	TGTGCCAGCAGCTTAGGCCAACTAGCGGGAGGGCAGTTCTTC
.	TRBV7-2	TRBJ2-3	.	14	CASSSQSSTDTQYF	TGTGCCAGCAGCTCACAGTCTAGCACAGATACGCAGTATTTT
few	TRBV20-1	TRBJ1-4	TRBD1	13	CSARTGPGEKLFF	TGCAGTGCGCGGACAGGGCCGGGGGAAAAACTGTTTTTT
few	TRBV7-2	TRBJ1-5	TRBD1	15	CASSETGGPYQPQHF	TGTGCCAGCAGCGAGACAGGGGGCCCGTATCAGCCCCAGCATTTT
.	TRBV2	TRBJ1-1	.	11	CASSDRPEAFF	TGTGCCAGCAGTGACAGGCCGGAAGCTTTCTTT
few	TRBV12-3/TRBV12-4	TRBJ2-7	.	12	CASSRQEVAQYF	TGTGCCAGCAGCAGGCAAGAAGTTGCGCAGTACTTC
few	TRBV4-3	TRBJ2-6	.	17	CASSQDPPSSGANVLTF	TGCGCCAGCAGCCAAGACCCCCCTAGCTCTGGGGCCAACGTCCTGACTTTC
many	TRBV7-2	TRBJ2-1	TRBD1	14	CASSPRQGASEQFF	TGTGCCAGCAGCCCCCGACAGGGGGCCAGCGAGCAGTTCTTC
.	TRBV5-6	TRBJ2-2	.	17	CASSLGVSQLNTGELFF	TGTGCCAGCAGCTTGGGTGTGTCGCAGCTGAACACCGGGGAGCTGTTTTTT
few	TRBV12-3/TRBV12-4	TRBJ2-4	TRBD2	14	CASSLGGFQNIQYF	TGTGCCAGCAGTTTGGGGGGGTTCCAAAACATTCAGTACTTC
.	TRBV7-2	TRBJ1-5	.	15	CASSLRYRGGQPQHF	TGTGCCAGCAGCCTCAGGTACCGCGGCGGTCAGCCCCAGCATTTT
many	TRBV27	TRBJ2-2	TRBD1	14	CASRGQGNTGELFF	TGTGCCAGCAGGGGACAGGGGAACACCGGGGAGCTGTTTTTT
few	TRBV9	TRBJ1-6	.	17	CASSVGDLPMRNSPLHF	TGTGCCAGCAGCGTAGGGGACTTACCAATGCGTAATTCACCCCTCCACTTT
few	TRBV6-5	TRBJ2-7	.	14	CASSYNGNSYEQYF	TGTGCCAGCAGTTACAACGGAAATAGCTACGAGCAGTACTTC
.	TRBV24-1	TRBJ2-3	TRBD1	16	CATSARDRGGTDTQYF	TGTGCCACCAGTGCCAGGGACAGGGGGGGGACAGATACGCAGTATTTT
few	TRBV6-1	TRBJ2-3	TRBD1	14	CASTKTGYTDTQYF	TGTGCCAGCACCAAGACAGGGTACACAGATACGCAGTATTTT
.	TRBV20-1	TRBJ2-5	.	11	CSARAKRGQYF	TGCAGTGCTAGAGCGAAGCGCGGCCAGTACTTC
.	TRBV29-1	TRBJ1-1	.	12	CSVDEGGTEAFF	TGCAGCGTTGATGAGGGGGGTACTGAAGCTTTCTTT
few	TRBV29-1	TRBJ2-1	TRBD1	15	CSVRRTGGSNNEQFF	TGCAGCGTCCGAAGAACAGGGGGGTCTAACAATGAGCAGTTCTTC
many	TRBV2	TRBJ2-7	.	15	CASSAGGQDSYEQYF	TGTGCCAGCAGCGCTGGGGGTCAGGACTCCTACGAGCAGTACTTC
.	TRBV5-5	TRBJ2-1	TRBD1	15	CASSSGTGVTKGQFF	TGTGCCAGCAGCTCCGGGACAGGCGTTACTAAGGGGCAGTTCTTC